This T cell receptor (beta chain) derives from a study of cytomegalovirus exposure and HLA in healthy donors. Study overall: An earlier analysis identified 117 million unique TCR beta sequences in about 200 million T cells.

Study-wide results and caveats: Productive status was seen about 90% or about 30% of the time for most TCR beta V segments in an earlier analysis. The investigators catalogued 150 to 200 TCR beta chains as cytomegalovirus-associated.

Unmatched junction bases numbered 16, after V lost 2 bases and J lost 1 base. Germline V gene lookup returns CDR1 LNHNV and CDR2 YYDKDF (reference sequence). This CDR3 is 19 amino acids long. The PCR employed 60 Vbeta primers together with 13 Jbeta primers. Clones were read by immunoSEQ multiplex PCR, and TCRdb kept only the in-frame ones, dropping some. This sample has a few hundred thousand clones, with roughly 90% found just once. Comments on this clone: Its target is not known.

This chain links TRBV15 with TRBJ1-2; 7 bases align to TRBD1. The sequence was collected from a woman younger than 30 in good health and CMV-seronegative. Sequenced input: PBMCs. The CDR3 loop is CATSRSTVISGTVNYGYTF. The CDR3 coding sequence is TGTGCCACCAGCAGATCAACCGTTATATCCGGGACAGTTAACTATGGCTACACCTTC.